This T cell receptor beta chain was obtained from a study of lymphopenia after photon versus proton radiotherapy. Findings and caveats of the study: Post-nadir diversity loss with photons came from oligoclonal expansion, particularly CD8+ Temra cells.

The CDR3 contains 14 residues. In germline, CDR1 is SGHDT, CDR2 YYEEEE. V was trimmed by 0 bases and J by 10 bases, leaving 11 bases between them. Clones were read by immunoSEQ multiplex PCR, and TCRdb kept only the in-frame ones, dropping some. The sample lists approximately 70,000 clones, approximately 90% occurring once. As to this clone: Its antigen is unidentified.

The J gene is TRBJ1-6, the V gene TRBV5-6; tentative D call: TRBD1 (5 bases). Sequencing was performed on peripheral blood, taken from a patient treated with proton-based radiotherapy. The receptor was derived from a man at least 80 years old with esophageal cancer. The CDR3 region has the DNA TGTGCCAGCAGCTTGGGGCGGGACGGGTCACCCCTCCACTTT. The encoded protein is CASSLGRDGSPLHF. The complete variable domain, with remaining parts taken from reference TRBV5-6 and TRBJ1-6, reads DAGVTQSPTHLIKTRGQQVTLRCSPKSGHDTVSWYQQALGQGPQFIFQYYEEEERQRGNFPDRFSGHQFPNYSSELNVNALLLGDSALYLCASSLGRDGSPLHFGNGTRLTVT.